This note documents a single TCR beta chain sequence. Germline CDR1 MNHEY, CDR2 SVGAGI. This CDR3 contains 15 residues. V gave up 0 bases and J gave up 7 bases; unmatched junction bases: 6. TCRdb re-called the RT-PCR reads with MiXCR, one entry per CDR3 protein. The table has more than 600,000 distinct CDR3 sequences, approximately 15% seen once. The sequencing sample was made of memory CD4+ T cells from blood. The rearrangement links TRBV6-5 to TRBJ1-1; 9 bases fit TRBD1. The origin of this receptor is a female donor in good health, serving as a healthy control. CDR3 sequence (DNA): TGTGCCAGCAGTTACTCTTGGGGACAGGGAGGTGAAGCTTTCTTT. Encoded protein: CASSYSWGQGGEAFF.